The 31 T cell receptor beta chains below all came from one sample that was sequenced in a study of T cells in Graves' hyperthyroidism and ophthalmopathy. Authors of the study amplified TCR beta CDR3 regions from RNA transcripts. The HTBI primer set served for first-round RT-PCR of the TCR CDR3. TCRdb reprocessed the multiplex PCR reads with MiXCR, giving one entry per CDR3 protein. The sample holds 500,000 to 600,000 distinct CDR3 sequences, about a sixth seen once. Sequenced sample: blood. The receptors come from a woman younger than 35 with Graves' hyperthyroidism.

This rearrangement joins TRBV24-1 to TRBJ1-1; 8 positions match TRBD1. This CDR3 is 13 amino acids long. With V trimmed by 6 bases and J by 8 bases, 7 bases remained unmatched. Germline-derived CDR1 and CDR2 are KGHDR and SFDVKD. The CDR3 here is CATSHSRTGEAFF. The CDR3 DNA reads TGTGCCACCAGTCACTCCCGGACAGGGGAAGCTTTCTTT.

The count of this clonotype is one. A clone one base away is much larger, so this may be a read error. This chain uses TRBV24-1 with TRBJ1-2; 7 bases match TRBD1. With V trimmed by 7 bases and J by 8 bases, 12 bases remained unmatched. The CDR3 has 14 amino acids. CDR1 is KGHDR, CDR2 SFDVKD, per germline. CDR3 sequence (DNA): TGTGCCACCAGGCCCTGGGCAGGGGGAGAAGGCTACACCTTC. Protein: CATRPWAGGEGYTF.

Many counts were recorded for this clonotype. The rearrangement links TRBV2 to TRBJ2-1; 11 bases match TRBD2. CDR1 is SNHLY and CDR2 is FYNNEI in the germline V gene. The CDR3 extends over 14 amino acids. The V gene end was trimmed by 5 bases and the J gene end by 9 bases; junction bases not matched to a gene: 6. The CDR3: CASSRLAGSGEQFF. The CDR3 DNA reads TGTGCCAGCAGTCGACTAGCGGGATCCGGTGAGCAGTTCTTC.

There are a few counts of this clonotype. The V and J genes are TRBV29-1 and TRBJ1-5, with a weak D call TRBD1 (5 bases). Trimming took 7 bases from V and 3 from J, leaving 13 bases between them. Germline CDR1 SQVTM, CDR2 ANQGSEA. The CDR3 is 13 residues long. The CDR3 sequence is CSGAQGANQPQHF. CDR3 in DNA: TGCAGCGGCGCCCAAGGGGCCAATCAGCCCCAGCATTTT.

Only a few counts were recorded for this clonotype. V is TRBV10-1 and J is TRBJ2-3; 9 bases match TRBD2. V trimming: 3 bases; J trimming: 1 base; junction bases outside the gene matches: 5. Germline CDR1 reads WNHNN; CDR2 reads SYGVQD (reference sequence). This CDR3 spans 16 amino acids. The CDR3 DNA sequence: TGCGCCAGCAGTGACTTCCTAGCGGGATGCACAGATACGCAGTATTTT. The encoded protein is CASSDFLAGCTDTQYF.

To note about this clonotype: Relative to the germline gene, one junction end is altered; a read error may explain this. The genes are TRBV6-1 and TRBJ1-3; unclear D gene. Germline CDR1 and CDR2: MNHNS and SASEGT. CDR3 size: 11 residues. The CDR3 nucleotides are TGTGCCACAGCCTCTGGGAACACCATATATTTT. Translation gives CATASGNTIYF.

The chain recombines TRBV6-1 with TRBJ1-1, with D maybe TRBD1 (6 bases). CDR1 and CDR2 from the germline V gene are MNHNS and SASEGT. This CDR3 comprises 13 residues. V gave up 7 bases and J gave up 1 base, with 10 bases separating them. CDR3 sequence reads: CASTWTANTEAFF. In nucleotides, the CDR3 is TGTGCCAGCACCTGGACAGCGAACACTGAAGCTTTCTTT.

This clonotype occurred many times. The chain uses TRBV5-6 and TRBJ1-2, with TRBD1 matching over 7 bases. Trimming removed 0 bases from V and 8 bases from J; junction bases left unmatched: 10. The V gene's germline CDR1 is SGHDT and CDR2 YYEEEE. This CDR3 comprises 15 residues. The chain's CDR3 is CASSLAARQGRGYTF. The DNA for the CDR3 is TGTGCCAGCAGCTTGGCAGCCAGACAGGGTCGAGGCTACACCTTC.

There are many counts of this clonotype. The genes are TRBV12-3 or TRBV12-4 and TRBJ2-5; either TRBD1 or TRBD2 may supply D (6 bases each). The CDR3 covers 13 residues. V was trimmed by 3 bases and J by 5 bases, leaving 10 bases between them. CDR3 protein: CASSFGGIETQYF. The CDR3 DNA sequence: TGTGCCAGCAGTTTCGGGGGCATTGAGACCCAGTACTTC.

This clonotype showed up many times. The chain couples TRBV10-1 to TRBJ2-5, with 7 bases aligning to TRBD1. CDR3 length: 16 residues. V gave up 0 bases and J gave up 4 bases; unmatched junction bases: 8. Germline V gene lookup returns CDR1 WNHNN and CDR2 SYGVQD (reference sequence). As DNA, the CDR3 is TGCGCCAGCAGTGAGTCGGTTTTACAGGGGAGAGAGACCCAGTACTTC. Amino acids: CASSESVLQGRETQYF.

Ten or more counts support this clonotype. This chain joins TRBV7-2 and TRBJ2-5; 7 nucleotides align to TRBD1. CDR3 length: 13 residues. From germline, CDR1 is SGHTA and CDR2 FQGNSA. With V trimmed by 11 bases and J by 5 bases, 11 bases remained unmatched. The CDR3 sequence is CADSAQGIETQYF. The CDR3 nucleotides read TGTGCCGATAGTGCACAGGGGATCGAGACCCAGTACTTC.

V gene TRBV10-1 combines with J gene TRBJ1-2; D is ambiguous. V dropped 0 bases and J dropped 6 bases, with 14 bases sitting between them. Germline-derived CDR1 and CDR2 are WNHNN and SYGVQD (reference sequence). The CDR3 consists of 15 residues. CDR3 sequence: CASSESTRPADGYTF. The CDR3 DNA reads TGCGCCAGCAGTGAGTCGACTCGCCCGGCGGATGGCTACACCTTC.

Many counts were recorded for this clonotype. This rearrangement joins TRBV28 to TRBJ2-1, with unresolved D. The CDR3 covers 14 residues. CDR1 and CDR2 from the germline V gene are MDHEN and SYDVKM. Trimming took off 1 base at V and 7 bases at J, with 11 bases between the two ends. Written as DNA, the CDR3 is TGTGCCAGCAGTTTATTTTATAGGCAAAATGAGCAGTTCTTC. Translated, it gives CASSLFYRQNEQFF.

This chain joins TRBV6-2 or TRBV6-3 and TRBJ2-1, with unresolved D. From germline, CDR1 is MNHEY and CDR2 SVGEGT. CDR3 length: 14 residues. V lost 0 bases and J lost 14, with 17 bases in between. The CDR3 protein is CASSYSSTGLEKFF. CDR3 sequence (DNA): TGTGCCAGCAGTTACTCGAGTACCGGGTTAGAGAAGTTCTTC.

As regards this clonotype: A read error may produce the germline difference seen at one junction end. The chain's CDR3 is CASSSQGVPYYEQYF. CDR3 nucleotides: TGTGCCAGCAGCTCGCAGGGTGTCCCCTACTACGAGCAGTACTTC. The chain carries TRBV5-1 and TRBJ2-7, with TRBD1 as a possible D gene (5 bases). CDR1 and CDR2 (germline): SGHRS, YFSETQ. The CDR3 is 15 amino acids. The full variable domain, its missing parts supplied by reference TRBV5-1 and TRBJ2-7, is KAGVTQTPRYLIKTRGQQVTLSCSPISGHRSVSWYQQTPGQGLQFLFEYFSETQRNKGNFPGRFSGRQFSNSRSEMNVSTLELGDSALYLCASSSQGVPYYEQYFGPGTRLTVT.

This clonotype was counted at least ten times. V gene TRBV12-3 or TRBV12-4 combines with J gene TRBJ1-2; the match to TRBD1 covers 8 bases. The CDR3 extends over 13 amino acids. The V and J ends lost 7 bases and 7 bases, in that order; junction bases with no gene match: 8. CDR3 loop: CASTRTGQAGYTF. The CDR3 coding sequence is TGTGCCAGCACTCGGACGGGACAGGCTGGCTACACCTTC.

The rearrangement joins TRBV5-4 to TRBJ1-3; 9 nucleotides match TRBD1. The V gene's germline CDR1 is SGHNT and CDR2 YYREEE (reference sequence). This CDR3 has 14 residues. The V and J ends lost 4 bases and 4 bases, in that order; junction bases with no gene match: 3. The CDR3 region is CASSKGQGGNTIYF. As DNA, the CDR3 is TGTGCCAGCAGCAAGGGACAGGGAGGAAACACCATATATTTT.

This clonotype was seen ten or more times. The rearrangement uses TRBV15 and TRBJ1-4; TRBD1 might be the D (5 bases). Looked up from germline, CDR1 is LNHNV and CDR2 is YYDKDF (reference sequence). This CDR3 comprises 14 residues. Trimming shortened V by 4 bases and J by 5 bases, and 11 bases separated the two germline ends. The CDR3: CATSKPGVNEKLFF. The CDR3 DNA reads TGTGCCACCAGCAAACCGGGGGTAAATGAAAAACTGTTTTTT.

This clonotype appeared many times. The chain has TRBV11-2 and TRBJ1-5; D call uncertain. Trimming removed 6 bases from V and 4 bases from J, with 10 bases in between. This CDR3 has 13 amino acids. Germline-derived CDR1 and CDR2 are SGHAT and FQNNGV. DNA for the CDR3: TGTGCCAGCAGTCCAACACGAAATCAGCCCCAGCATTTT. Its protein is CASSPTRNQPQHF.

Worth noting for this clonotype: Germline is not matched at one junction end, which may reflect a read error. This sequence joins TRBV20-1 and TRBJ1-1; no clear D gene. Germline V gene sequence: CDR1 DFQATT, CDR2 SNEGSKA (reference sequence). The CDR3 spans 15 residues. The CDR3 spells CSARAGQLMNTEGFF. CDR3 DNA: TGCAGTGCTAGGGCGGGTCAGCTTATGAACACTGAAGGTTTCTTT.

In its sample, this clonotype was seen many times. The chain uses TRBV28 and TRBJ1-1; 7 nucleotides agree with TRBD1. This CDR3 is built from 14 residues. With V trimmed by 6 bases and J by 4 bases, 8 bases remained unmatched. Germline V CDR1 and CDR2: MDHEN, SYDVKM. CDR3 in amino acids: CASSSPQGFTEAFF. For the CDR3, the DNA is TGTGCCAGCAGCTCGCCACAGGGGTTCACTGAAGCTTTCTTT.

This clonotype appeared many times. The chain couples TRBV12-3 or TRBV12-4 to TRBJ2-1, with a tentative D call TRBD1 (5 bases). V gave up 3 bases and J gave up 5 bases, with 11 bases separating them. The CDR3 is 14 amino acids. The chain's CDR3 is CASSLGQANNEQFF. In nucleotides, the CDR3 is TGTGCCAGCAGTTTGGGGCAGGCGAACAATGAGCAGTTCTTC.

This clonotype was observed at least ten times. CDR3 sequence (DNA): TGTGCCAGCAGCTTTGCTAGCGGGGGACTACCCAGGGAGACCCAGTACTTC. As protein: CASSFASGGLPRETQYF. The genes are TRBV11-1 and TRBJ2-5; TRBD2 aligns across 10 bases. The germline V gene encodes CDR1 SGHAT and CDR2 FQDESV (reference sequence). This CDR3 contains 17 residues. The J segment lost 5 bases and the V segment lost 3 bases, leaving 12 bases of the junction unmatched.

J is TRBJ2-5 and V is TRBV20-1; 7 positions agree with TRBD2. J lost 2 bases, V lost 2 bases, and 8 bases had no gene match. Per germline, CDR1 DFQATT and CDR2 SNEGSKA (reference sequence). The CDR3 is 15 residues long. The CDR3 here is CSARTPSSGQETQYF. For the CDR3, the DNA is TGCAGTGCTAGAACGCCATCTAGCGGACAAGAGACCCAGTACTTC.

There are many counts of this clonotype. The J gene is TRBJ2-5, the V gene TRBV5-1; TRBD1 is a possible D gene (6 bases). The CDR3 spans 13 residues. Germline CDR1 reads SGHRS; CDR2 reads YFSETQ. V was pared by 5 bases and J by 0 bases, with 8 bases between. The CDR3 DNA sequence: TGCGCCAGCAGGCGACAGGACCAAGAGACCCAGTACTTC. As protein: CASRRQDQETQYF. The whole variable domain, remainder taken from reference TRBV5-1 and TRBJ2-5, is KAGVTQTPRYLIKTRGQQVTLSCSPISGHRSVSWYQQTPGQGLQFLFEYFSETQRNKGNFPGRFSGRQFSNSRSEMNVSTLELGDSALYLCASRRQDQETQYFGPGTRLLVL.

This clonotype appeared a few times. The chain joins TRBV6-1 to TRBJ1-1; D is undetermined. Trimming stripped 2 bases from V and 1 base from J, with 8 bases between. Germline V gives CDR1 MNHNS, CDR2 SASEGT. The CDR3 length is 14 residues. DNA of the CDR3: TGTGCCAGCAGTGAAAAAGGCAGGAACACTGAAGCTTTCTTT. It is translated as CASSEKGRNTEAFF.

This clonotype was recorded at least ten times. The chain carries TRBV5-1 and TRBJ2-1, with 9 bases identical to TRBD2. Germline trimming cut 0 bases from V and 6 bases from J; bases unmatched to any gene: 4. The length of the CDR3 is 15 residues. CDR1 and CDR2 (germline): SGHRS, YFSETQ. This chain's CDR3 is CASSLARREGNEQFF. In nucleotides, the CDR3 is TGCGCCAGCAGCTTGGCCCGGCGGGAGGGCAATGAGCAGTTCTTC.

CDR3 sequence: CASSLGQGSGYEQYF. CDR3 nucleotides: TGCGCCAGCAGCTTGGGGCAGGGGAGCGGCTACGAGCAGTACTTC. This chain uses TRBV5-1 with TRBJ2-7; tentatively, D is TRBD1 (6 bases). V lost 0 bases and J 3 bases, leaving 13 bases between the germline ends. The CDR3 spans 15 residues. Germline lookup yields CDR1 SGHRS and CDR2 YFSETQ.

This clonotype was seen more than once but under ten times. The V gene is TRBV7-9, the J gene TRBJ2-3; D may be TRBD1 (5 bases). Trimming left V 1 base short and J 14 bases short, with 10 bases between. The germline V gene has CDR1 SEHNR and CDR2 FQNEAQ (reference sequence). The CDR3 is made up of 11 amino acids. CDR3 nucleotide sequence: TGTGCCAGCAGCTTAGGGACATGGGGGTATTTT. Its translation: CASSLGTWGYF.

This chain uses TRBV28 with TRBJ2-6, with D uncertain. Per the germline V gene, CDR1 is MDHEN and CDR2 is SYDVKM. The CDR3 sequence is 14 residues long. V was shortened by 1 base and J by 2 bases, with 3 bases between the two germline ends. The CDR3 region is CASSLFTGANVLTF. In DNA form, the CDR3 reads TGTGCCAGCAGTTTATTTACTGGGGCCAACGTCCTGACTTTC.

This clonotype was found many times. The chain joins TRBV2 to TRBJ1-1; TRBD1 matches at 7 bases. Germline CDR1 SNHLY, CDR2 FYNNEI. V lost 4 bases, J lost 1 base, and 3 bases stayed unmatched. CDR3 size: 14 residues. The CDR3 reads CASSGRQGNTEAFF. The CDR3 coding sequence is TGTGCCAGCAGTGGCAGACAGGGGAACACTGAAGCTTTCTTT. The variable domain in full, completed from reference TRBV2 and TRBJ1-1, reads EPEVTQTPSHQVTQMGQEVILRCVPISNHLYFYWYRQILGQKVEFLVSFYNNEISEKSEIFDDQFSVERPDGSNFTLKIRSTKLEDSAMYFCASSGRQGNTEAFFGQGTRLTVV.